These 16 T cell receptor beta chains came from one sample sequenced in a study of cytomegalovirus exposure and HLA in healthy donors (dated by TCRdb to about 2017). Libraries were made using the immunoSEQ multiplex PCR assay. For the multiplex PCR, a mixture combining 60 forward primers for TCR Vbeta segments and 13 reverse primers for TCR Jbeta segments was used. TCRdb re-hosts the immuneACCESS table, in-frame sequences only. Its copies lack some clones; in the studies checked, an unresolved V gene accounts for under half of them, and the cause for the rest is not known. Present in this sample are some 89,000 clones, roughly 76% of which were seen just once. The top ten hold approximately 1.9% of the sample. Sequencing was carried out using PBMCs. The source of these receptors is a woman in her twenties or thirties in good health and CMV-seronegative.

The chain combines TRBV7-2 with TRBJ1-2, with no clear D. V was pared by 9 bases and J by 2 bases, with 22 bases between. CDR1 SGHTA and CDR2 FQGNSA come from the germline V gene. The CDR3 contains 16 residues. For the CDR3, the DNA is TGTGCCAGTCCCCCTGGGAGGTTTTGGAGGAACTATGGCTACACCTTC. Residues: CASPPGRFWRNYGYTF.

The chain carries TRBV6-5 and TRBJ1-1; TRBD1 agrees at 11 bases. The ends lost 4 bases at V and 2 bases at J; junction bases unmatched: 6. The CDR3 has 16 amino acids. Germline V gene sequence: CDR1 MNHEY, CDR2 SVGAGI. In DNA, the CDR3 is TGTGCCAGCAGTTCCCGGGACAGGGGGGCCAACACTGAAGCTTTCTTT. Amino acid sequence: CASSSRDRGANTEAFF.

The chain combines TRBV7-3 with TRBJ1-1, with 7 positions matching TRBD1. CDR3 length: 14 residues. V was clipped by 5 bases and J by 1 base; unmatched bases: 4. CDR1 is SGHTA and CDR2 is FQGTGA in the germline V gene. As DNA, the CDR3 is TGTGCCAGCAGCATCGGACAGGCGAACACTGAAGCTTTCTTT. This encodes CASSIGQANTEAFF.

This clone was seen a few times. This chain connects TRBV30 to TRBJ2-7; D is perhaps TRBD1 (6 bases). CDR1 is GTSNPN, CDR2 SVGIG, per germline (reference sequence). The CDR3 runs to 13 residues. Trimming cost V 3 bases and J 5 bases, with 14 bases left between them. CDR3 bases: TGTGCCTGGAGGGCCGGGACACCCAACGAGCAGTACTTC. It encodes CAWRAGTPNEQYF.

The V call is TRBV19, the J call TRBJ2-6; 7 nucleotides align to TRBD1. V was clipped by 10 bases and J by 0 bases; unmatched bases: 12. Germline V gene lookup returns CDR1 LNHDA and CDR2 SQIVND (reference sequence). This CDR3 is 17 amino acids long. CDR3 region: CATARGQWISGANVLTF. The CDR3 nucleotides are TGTGCCACCGCACGGGGACAGTGGATCTCTGGGGCCAACGTCCTGACTTTC.

DNA for the CDR3: TGTGCCATCAGTAGGAACGTAGGGACTAGCGGGATGGGTAACTACAATGAGCAGTTCTTC. As protein: CAISRNVGTSGMGNYNEQFF. This sequence joins TRBV10-3 and TRBJ2-1; 13 bases agree with TRBD2. The germline gives CDR1 ENHRY, CDR2 SYGVKD. The CDR3 extends over 20 amino acids. The trim removed 5 bases at V and 3 bases at J, leaving 16 bases unmatched.

This clone was observed a few times. The V call is TRBV9, the J call TRBJ1-4; D remains ambiguous. Between the trimmed V and J ends, which lost 1 base and 4 bases, there was a span of 8 bases. CDR3 length: 14 amino acids. Looked up from germline, CDR1 is SGDLS and CDR2 is YYNGEE. CDR3 sequence (DNA): TGTGCCAGCAGCGTACGTGGGCATAATGAAAAACTGTTTTTT. Translation: CASSVRGHNEKLFF.

The gene calls are TRBV5-1 and TRBJ1-2; no reliable D call. This CDR3 has 15 amino acids. Between the trimmed V and J ends, which lost 0 bases and 2 bases, there was a span of 11 bases. Germline V lookup: CDR1 SGHRS, CDR2 YFSETQ. CDR3 sequence reads: CASSLGIRVNYGYTF. CDR3 bases: TGCGCCAGCAGCTTGGGTATACGGGTCAACTATGGCTACACCTTC.

The chain links TRBV7-3 to TRBJ2-1; possible D gene TRBD1, 6 bases. V was clipped by 5 bases and J by 2 bases, with 16 bases between them. The germline CDR1 and CDR2 sequences are SGHTA and FQGTGA. This CDR3 spans 16 amino acids. The CDR3 region is CASSDQMGATYNEQFF. CDR3 nucleotide sequence: TGTGCCAGCAGCGACCAAATGGGGGCGACCTACAATGAGCAGTTCTTC.

This clone was detected only once. The chain uses TRBV19 and TRBJ2-7, with D maybe TRBD1 (7 bases). V was clipped by 3 bases and J by 4 bases, with 16 bases between them. Germline CDR1 reads LNHDA; CDR2 reads SQIVND (reference sequence). This CDR3 is 15 amino acids long. The CDR3 bases are TGTGCCAGTAGTATCGTCGACAGGGCGGGATACGAGCAGTACTTC. Protein: CASSIVDRAGYEQYF.

This sequence joins TRBV5-8 and TRBJ1-4, with D tentatively TRBD1 (5 bases). This CDR3 is 16 amino acids long. Germline V gene sequence: CDR1 SGHTS, CDR2 YDEGEE. Trimming pared 1 base from V and 1 base from J, leaving 11 bases between. This CDR3 is CASSLWNRRTNEKLFF. CDR3 nucleotide sequence: TGTGCCAGCAGCTTGTGGAACAGGCGAACTAATGAAAAACTGTTTTTT.

The chain carries TRBV4-1 and TRBJ2-1; 13 nucleotides agree with TRBD2. J gave up 0 bases and V 2 bases, and 10 bases lay outside the gene matches. Germline values: CDR1 MGHRA, CDR2 YSYEKL. The CDR3 sequence is 20 residues long. The CDR3 loop is CASSQLRGTSGTSSYNEQFF. The CDR3 DNA is TGCGCCAGCAGCCAACTGCGTGGGACTAGCGGGACGAGCTCCTACAATGAGCAGTTCTTC.

The chain uses TRBV5-1 and TRBJ1-5, with 9 bases aligning to TRBD1. From germline, CDR1 is SGHRS and CDR2 YFSETQ. CDR3 length: 15 amino acids. Trimming removed 0 bases from V and 6 bases from J; junction bases left unmatched: 4. CDR3 protein: CASSLGDRDGQPQHF. The DNA for the CDR3 is TGCGCCAGCAGCTTGGGGGACAGGGACGGTCAGCCCCAGCATTTT. The complete variable domain, with remaining parts taken from reference TRBV5-1 and TRBJ1-5, reads KAGVTQTPRYLIKTRGQQVTLSCSPISGHRSVSWYQQTPGQGLQFLFEYFSETQRNKGNFPGRFSGRQFSNSRSEMNVSTLELGDSALYLCASSLGDRDGQPQHFGDGTRLSIL.

This clone came up once. The chain couples TRBV21-1 to TRBJ1-5; the table gives TRBD1 as D, unverified against the DNA. TRBV21-1 is a listed pseudogene. This CDR3 region has 19 residues. CDR3 loop: CASSRVEDRVFYSNQPQHF. CDR3 in DNA: TGTGCCAGCAGCCGGGTAGAGGACAGGGTGTTTTATAGCAATCAGCCCCAGCATTTT.

In the case of this clone: The junction shows a germline mismatch at one end, possibly a read error. This sequence joins TRBV5-1 and TRBJ2-7; 9 nucleotides agree with TRBD2. The CDR3 is 14 residues long. Germline V CDR1 and CDR2: SGHRS, YFSETQ. The CDR3 bases are TGCGCCAGCAGCTTGGCCCCGGGTAGCGGGAGAGGTTTCTTC. Amino acids: CASSLAPGSGRGFF.

This clone was detected only once. This rearrangement joins TRBV28 to TRBJ2-2; 12 bases map to TRBD2. Looked up from germline, CDR1 is MDHEN and CDR2 is SYDVKM. V trimming: 5 bases; J trimming: 5 bases; junction bases outside the gene matches: 6. The CDR3 totals 16 residues. CDR3 nucleotide sequence: TGTGCCAGCAGTGCCTCCGGGACTAGCGGGACCGGGGAGCTGTTTTTT. Translating gives CASSASGTSGTGELFF.